The subject of this entry is one T cell receptor beta chain. The sample comes from a study of blood T cell repertoires in COVID-19. Overall study: COVID-19 samples from acute and convalescent phases originated in the United States, Italy and Spain. Sample material is recorded as cDNA or gDNA derived from T cells, B-cell-depleted T cells, or PBMCs.

Authors' analysis steps: For nucleated cells, counts were estimated from reference gene primer amplification. Sequencing used immunoSEQ multiplex PCR; TCRdb keeps in-frame clones, though not all of them. V, J and clone size were drawn from that table, and D and trimming were deduced from the DNA. The table shows 150,000 or so clones, with roughly 85% occurring only once. CDR1 and CDR2 from the germline V gene are SGHRS and YFSETQ. This CDR3 has 11 residues. V lost 4 bases to trimming and J lost 3 bases, with 4 bases between them. The sequencing sample was made of peripheral blood. The clonotype comes from a man in his 60s with acute or convalescent COVID-19. This chain connects TRBV5-1 to TRBJ2-5; D call uncertain. DNA for the CDR3: TGCGCCAGCAGCCTAGAAGAGACCCAGTACTTC. Translation gives CASSLEETQYF.